The following is a T cell receptor beta chain sequence with its context. The antigen remains unidentified. The sample is drawn from a study of post-analysis software for immune sequencing data. At the level of the study: Clinical courses comprised relapsing-remitting, secondary progressive and progressive-relapsing multiple sclerosis. Study-wide results and limits: Roughly five TRBV segments appeared more often in patients than in controls, and TRBV5-6, TRBV5-1 and TRBV20-1 were among these. The study found significantly lower normalized Chao1 diversity in multiple sclerosis patients than in controls. Those samples that were prepared in the same batch co-clustered strongly by F measure.

The CDR3 is 15 residues long. Germline V gene lookup returns CDR1 SGHKS and CDR2 YYEKEE (reference sequence). Germline trimming cut 4 bases from V and 4 bases from J; bases unmatched to any gene: 8. TCR beta libraries were prepared from cDNA with unique molecular identifiers. Out of roughly 0.95 to 11 million T cells, some 480,000 cDNA molecules were generated. TCRdb reprocessed the PCR reads via MiXCR and lists one record per CDR3 protein. In the table there are some 690,000 distinct CDR3 sequences, around 27% of which are singletons. The J gene is TRBJ1-2, the V gene TRBV5-5; 9 bases match TRBD1. Sequencing was carried out using blood. The sequence was obtained from a girl aged 10 to 17 with multiple sclerosis. In DNA, the CDR3 is TGTGCCAGCAGCACGGCGGGACAGGGCGGCTATGGCTACACCTTC. Protein: CASSTAGQGGYGYTF. The full variable domain, with the rest looked up from reference TRBV5-5 and TRBJ1-2, is DAGVTQSPTHLIKTRGQQVTLRCSPISGHKSVSWYQQVLGQGPQFIFQYYEKEERGRGNFPDRFSARQFPNYSSELNVNALLLGDSALYLCASSTAGQGGYGYTFGSGTRLTVV.